In this sample, the clone carrying this T cell receptor beta chain turned up a few times. Its antigen is still unknown. PCR was performed a second time for roughly 7 to 12 cycles using a sample-barcoded 5' primer and a J-beta primer mix. In TCRdb, the 5' RACE reads were re-called with MiXCR into one record per CDR3 protein. The sample yields roughly 550,000 distinct CDR3 sequences, nearly 25% seen once. The data were taken from a study of blood T cells in healthy people across ages. This CDR3 contains 13 residues. Germline CDR1 is MNHEY and CDR2 is SVGEGT. Trimming stripped 5 bases from V and 4 bases from J, with 9 bases between. Study-wide findings and caveats: Diversity of TCR beta correlated strongly with naive T cell percentage. Because sorting was not performed, PBMCs prevented conclusive naive versus antigen-experienced comparison.

This sample also appeared in a second study, on T cells of mothers and their children.

The clonotype comes from a boy aged 5-17 years in good health. The chain has TRBV6-2 or TRBV6-3 and TRBJ2-1; D may be TRBD2 (6 bases). The sequencing sample was made of blood. CDR3 bases: TGTGCCAGCAGTCAGGAGGGTTACAATGAGCAGTTCTTC. Its protein product is CASSQEGYNEQFF.